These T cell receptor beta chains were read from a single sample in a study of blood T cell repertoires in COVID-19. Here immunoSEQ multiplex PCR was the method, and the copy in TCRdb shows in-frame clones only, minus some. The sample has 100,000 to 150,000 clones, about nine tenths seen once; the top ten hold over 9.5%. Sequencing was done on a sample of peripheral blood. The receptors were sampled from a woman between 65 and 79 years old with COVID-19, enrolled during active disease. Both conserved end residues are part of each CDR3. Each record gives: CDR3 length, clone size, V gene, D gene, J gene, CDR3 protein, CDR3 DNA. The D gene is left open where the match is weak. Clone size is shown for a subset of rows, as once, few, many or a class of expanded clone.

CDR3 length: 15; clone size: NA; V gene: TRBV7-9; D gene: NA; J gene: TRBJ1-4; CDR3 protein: CASSLFGGANEKLFF; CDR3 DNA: TGTGCCAGCAGCTTATTTGGGGGCGCGAATGAAAAACTGTTTTTT
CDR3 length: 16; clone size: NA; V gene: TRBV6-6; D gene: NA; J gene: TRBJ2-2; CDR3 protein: CATGEKGGGHTGELFF; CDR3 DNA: TGTGCCACCGGAGAAAAGGGAGGCGGACACACCGGGGAGCTGTTTTTT
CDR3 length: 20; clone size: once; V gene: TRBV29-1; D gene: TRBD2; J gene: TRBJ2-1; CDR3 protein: CSVDVVVGSGGRSSYNEQFF; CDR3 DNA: TGCAGCGTTGATGTGGTGGTGGGTAGCGGGGGCAGGAGCTCCTACAATGAGCAGTTCTTC
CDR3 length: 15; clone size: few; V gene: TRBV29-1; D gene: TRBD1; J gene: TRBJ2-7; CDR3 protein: CSVAEFWTGPYEQYF; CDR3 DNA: TGCAGCGTTGCCGAGTTTTGGACAGGTCCCTACGAGCAGTACTTC
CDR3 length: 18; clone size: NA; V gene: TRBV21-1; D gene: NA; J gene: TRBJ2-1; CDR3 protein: CASRPKTGGPFSYNEQFF; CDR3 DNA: TGTGCCAGCAGACCAAAGACAGGGGGCCCTTTCTCCTACAATGAGCAGTTCTTC
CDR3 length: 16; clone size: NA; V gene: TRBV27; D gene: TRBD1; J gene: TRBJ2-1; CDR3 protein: CASSLAPTGTGDEQFF; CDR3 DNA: TGTGCCAGCAGTTTAGCCCCAACCGGGACAGGGGATGAGCAGTTCTTC
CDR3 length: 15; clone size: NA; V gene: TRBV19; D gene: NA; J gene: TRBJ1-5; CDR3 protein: CASSREGRRDQPQHF; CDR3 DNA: TGTGCCAGTAGTAGGGAGGGGAGAAGGGATCAGCCCCAGCATTTT
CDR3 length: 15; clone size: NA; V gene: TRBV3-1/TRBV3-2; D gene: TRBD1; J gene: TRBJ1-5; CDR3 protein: CASSQGQGGNQPQHF; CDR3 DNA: TGTGCCAGCAGCCAGGGACAGGGGGGCAATCAGCCCCAGCATTTT
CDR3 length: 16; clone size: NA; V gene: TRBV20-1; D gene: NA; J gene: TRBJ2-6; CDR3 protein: CSASLSRPSGTNVLTF; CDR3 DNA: TGCAGTGCTAGTCTGTCCAGGCCGTCGGGGACCAACGTCCTGACTTTC
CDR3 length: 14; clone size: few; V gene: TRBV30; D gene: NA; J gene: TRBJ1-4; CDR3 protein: CAWSNDRLNEKLFF; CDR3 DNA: TGTGCCTGGAGTAATGACAGGCTGAATGAAAAACTGTTTTTT
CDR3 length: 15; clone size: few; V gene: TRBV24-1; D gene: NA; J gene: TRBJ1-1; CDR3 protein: CATSWRGGQDTEAFF; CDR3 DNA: TGTGCCACCAGTTGGCGGGGGGGGCAGGACACTGAAGCTTTCTTT
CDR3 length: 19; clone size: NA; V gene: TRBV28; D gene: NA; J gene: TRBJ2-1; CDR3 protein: CASTLLTDSLISSHNEQFF; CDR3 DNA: TGTGCCAGCACCCTCCTTACGGACTCCTTAATATCCTCTCACAATGAGCAGTTCTTC
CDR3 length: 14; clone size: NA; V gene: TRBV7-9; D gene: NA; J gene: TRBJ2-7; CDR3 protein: CASSLDNLPGEQYF; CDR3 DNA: TGTGCCAGCAGCTTAGACAACCTACCGGGCGAGCAGTACTTC
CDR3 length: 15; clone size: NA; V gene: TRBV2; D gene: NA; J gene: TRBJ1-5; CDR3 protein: CASSEQEAPNQPQHF; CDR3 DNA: TGTGCCAGCAGTGAGCAGGAGGCCCCCAATCAGCCCCAGCATTTT
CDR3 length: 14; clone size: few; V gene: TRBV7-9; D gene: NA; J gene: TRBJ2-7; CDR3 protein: CASSFGGQNYEQYF; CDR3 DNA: TGTGCCAGCAGCTTCGGGGGACAGAACTACGAGCAGTACTTC
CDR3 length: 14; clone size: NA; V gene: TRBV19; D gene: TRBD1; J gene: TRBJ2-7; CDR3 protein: CASTRTGDSYEQYF; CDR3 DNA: TGTGCCAGTACCCGGACAGGGGACTCCTACGAGCAGTACTTC
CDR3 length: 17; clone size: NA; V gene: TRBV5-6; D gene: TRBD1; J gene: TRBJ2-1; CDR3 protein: CASSPPPIRQGRTVQFF; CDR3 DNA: TGTGCCAGCAGCCCCCCACCGATACGACAGGGAAGAACGGTGCAGTTCTTC
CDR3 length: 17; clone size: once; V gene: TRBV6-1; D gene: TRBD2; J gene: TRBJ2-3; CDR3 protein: CASSGGGADASTDTQYF; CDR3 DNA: TGTGCCAGCAGTGGGGGAGGGGCGGATGCTAGCACAGATACGCAGTATTTT
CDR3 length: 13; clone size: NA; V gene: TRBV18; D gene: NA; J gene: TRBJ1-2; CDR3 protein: CASSPPGNYGYTF; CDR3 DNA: TGTGCCAGCTCACCGCCAGGGAACTATGGCTACACCTTC
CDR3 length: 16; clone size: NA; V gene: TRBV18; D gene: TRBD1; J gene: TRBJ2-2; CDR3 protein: CASSPDRDRSPGELFF; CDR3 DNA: TGTGCCAGCTCCCCAGACCGGGACAGGTCCCCCGGGGAGCTGTTTTTT
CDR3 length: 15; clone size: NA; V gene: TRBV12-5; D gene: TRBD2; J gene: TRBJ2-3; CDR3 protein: CASGRGGVSTDTQYF; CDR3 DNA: TGTGCTAGTGGACGCGGGGGGGTTAGCACAGATACGCAGTATTTT
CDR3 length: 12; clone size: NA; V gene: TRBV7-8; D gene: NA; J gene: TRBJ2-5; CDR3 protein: CASSPGQETQYF; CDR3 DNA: TGTGCCAGCAGCCCCGGCCAAGAGACCCAGTACTTC
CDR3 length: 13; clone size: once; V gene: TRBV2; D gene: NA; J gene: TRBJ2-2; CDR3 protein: CASSRQDTGELFF; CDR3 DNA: TGTGCCAGCAGCCGACAGGACACCGGGGAGCTGTTTTTT
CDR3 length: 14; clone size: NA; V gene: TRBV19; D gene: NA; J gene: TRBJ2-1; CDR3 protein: CASSPRERYNEQFF; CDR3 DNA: TGTGCCAGTAGCCCTCGGGAGCGGTACAATGAGCAGTTCTTC
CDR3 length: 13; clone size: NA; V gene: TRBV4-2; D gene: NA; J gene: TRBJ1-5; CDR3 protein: CASSQGWGEPQHF; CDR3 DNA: TGTGCCAGCAGCCAAGGTTGGGGGGAGCCCCAGCATTTT
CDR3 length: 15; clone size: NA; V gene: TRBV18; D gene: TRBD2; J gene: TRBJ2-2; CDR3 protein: CASSPLPGGLGELFF; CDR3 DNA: TGTGCCAGCTCACCGTTGCCGGGGGGACTCGGGGAGCTGTTTTTT
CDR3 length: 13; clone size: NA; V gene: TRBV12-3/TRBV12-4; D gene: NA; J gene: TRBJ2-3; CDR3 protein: CASSFSRLDTQYF; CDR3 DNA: TGTGCCAGCAGTTTCTCGCGGCTAGATACGCAGTATTTT
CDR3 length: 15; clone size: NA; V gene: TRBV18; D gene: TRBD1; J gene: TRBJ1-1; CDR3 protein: CASSPSVPGQGATFF; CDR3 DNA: TGTGCCAGCTCACCTTCCGTTCCGGGACAGGGCGCGACTTTCTTT
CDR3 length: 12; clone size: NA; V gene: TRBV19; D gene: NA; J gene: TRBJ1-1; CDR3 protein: CASSIQNTEAFF; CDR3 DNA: TGTGCCAGTAGTATTCAGAACACTGAAGCTTTCTTT
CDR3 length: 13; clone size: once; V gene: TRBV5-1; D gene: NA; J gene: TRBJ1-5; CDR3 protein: CASSLGRNQPQHF; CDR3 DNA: TGCGCCAGCAGCTTGGGCCGGAATCAGCCCCAGCATTTT
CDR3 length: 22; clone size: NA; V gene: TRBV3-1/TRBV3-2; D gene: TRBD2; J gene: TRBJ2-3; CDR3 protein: CASTETLDRCWTSGDLANTQYF; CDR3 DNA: TGTGCCAGCACGGAAACCTTGGACAGATGTTGGACTAGCGGGGACCTCGCGAATACGCAGTATTTT
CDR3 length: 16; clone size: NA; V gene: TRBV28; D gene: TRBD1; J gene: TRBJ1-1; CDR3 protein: CASSPDRGRSHTEAFF; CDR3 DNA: TGTGCCAGCAGCCCGGACAGGGGGCGATCGCACACTGAAGCTTTCTTT
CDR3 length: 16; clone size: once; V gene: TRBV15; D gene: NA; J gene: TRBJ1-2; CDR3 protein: CATSNALTASNYGYTF; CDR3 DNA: TGTGCCACCAGTAACGCCTTGACAGCTTCCAACTATGGCTACACCTTC
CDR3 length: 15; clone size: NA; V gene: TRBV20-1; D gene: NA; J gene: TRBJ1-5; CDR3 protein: CSASAGQQSNQPQHF; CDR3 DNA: TGCAGTGCTAGTGCAGGGCAGCAGAGCAATCAGCCCCAGCATTTT
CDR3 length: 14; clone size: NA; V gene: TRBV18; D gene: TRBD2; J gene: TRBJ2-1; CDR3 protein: CASSSGGDYNEQFF; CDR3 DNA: TGTGCCAGCTCCAGCGGGGGGGATTACAATGAGCAGTTCTTC
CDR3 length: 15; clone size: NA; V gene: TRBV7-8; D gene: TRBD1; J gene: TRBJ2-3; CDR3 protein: CASSTQGALTDTQYF; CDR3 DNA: TGTGCCAGCAGCACACAGGGGGCATTGACAGATACGCAGTATTTT
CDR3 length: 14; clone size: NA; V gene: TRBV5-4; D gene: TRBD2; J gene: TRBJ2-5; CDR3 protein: CASSLAGGRETQYF; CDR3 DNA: TGTGCCAGCAGCTTGGCGGGAGGGCGGGAGACCCAGTACTTC
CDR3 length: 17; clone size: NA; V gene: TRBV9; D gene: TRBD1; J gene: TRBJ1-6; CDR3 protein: CASSPRTGGLYNSPLHF; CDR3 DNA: TGTGCCAGCAGCCCCCGGACAGGGGGCCTCTATAATTCACCCCTCCACTTT
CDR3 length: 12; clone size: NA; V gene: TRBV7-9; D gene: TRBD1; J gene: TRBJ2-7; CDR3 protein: CASSGTGQGQYF; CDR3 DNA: TGTGCCAGCAGCGGGACAGGGCAAGGGCAGTACTTC
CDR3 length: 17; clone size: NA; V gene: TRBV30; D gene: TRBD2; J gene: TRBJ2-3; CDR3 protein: CAWSKRLAGASTDTQYF; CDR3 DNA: TGTGCCTGGAGTAAAAGACTAGCGGGGGCCTCCACAGATACGCAGTATTTT
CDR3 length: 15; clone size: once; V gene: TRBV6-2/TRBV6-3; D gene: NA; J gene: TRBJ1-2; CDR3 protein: CASSYAEGGNYGYTF; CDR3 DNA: TGTGCCAGCAGTTACGCGGAGGGCGGCAACTATGGCTACACCTTC
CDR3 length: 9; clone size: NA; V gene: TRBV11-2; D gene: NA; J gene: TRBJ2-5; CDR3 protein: CASYETQYF; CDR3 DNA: TGTGCCAGCTATGAGACCCAGTACTTC
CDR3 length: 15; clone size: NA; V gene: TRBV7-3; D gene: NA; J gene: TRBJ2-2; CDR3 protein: CASSLNGGQPGELFF; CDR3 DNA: TGTGCCAGCAGCTTAAATGGCGGACAACCCGGGGAGCTGTTTTTT
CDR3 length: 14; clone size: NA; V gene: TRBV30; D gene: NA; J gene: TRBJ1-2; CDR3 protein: CAWTRDLGGYGYTF; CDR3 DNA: TGTGCCTGGACCCGGGACTTAGGAGGGTATGGCTACACCTTC
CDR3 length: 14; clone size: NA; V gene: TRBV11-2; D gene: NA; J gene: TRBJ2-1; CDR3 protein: CASSLEGGGREQFF; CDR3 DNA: TGTGCCAGCAGCTTAGAGGGGGGGGGCCGAGAGCAGTTCTTC
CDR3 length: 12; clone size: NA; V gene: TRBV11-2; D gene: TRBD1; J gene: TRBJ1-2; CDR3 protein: CASSSTGAGYTF; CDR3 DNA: TGTGCCAGCAGCTCAACAGGGGCAGGCTACACCTTC
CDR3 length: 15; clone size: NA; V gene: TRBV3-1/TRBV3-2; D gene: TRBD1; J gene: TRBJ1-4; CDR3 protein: CASRPGGRINEKLFF; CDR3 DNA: TGTGCCAGCAGGCCAGGGGGACGGATTAATGAAAAACTGTTTTTT
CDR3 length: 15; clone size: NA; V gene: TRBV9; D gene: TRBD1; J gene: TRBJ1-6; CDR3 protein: CASSAGQGGNSPLHF; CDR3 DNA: TGTGCCAGCAGCGCCGGACAGGGAGGGAATTCACCCCTCCACTTT
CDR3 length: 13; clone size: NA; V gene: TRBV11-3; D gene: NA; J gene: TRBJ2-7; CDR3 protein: CASSSGQSYEQYF; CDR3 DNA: TGTGCCAGCAGTTCTGGACAGTCCTACGAGCAGTACTTC